Reported below is one TCR beta chain. These data belong to a study of type 1 and type 2 diabetes patients. Genomic DNA was the PCR template. A primer set of 30 forward and 13 reverse primers amplified the CDR3. One entry per CDR3 protein results from TCRdb running MiXCR on the multiplex PCR reads. The data show under 300,000 distinct CDR3 sequences, roughly 48% seen once. Germline CDR1 is DFQATT and CDR2 is SNEGSKA (reference sequence). V was pared by 5 bases and J by 1 base, with 1 base of the junction left unmatched. The CDR3 is 12 amino acids. The rearrangement uses TRBV20-1 and TRBJ2-7, with 8 positions matching TRBD2. Sequenced sample: peripheral blood mononuclear cells (PBMCs). This TCR was recovered from a man in his late teens or twenties with type 2 diabetes. CDR3 sequence (DNA): TGCAGTGCTGGGACTAGTTCCTACGAGCAGTACTTC. This sequence encodes CSAGTSSYEQYF.